These 8 T cell receptor beta chains originate from one sample sequenced in a study of CXCR3-negative and CXCR3-positive naive CD8 T cells. UMI-labeled TRB cDNA libraries were prepared by 5' RACE. TCRdb reprocessed the 5' RACE reads and stores each CDR3 protein as one record, lacking DNA. In total, the table holds over 45,000 distinct CDR3 sequences. The specimen sequenced was naive CXCR3- CD8+ T cells from blood. Subset described: CD45RO-CCR7+CD27+CD95- naive CD8+ T cells lacking CXCR3 (TNR3-). Receptors were obtained from a human donor in good health. Some clones in this sample may be carry-over from other donors' samples.

The chain joins TRBV6-2 or TRBV6-3 to TRBJ2-3; TCRdb's D gene call, TRBD2, goes unchecked for lack of DNA. The CDR3 consists of 14 residues. Germline CDR1 is MNHEY and CDR2 is SVGEGT. Here the CDR3 reads CASGSGETTDTQYF.

J is TRBJ2-3 and V is TRBV28. The CDR3 totals 16 residues. The germline gives CDR1 MDHEN, CDR2 SYDVKM. CDR3 amino acids: CASSSISSVDTDTQYF.

CDR3 in amino acids: CASSDFDRGQEQYF. The chain employs TRBV28 and TRBJ2-7; TCRdb names TRBD1, which stays unverified in the absence of DNA. This CDR3 has 14 residues. The germline CDR1 and CDR2 sequences are MDHEN and SYDVKM.

J is TRBJ1-5 and V is TRBV29-1. The CDR3 runs to 16 residues. The germline V gene has CDR1 SQVTM and CDR2 ANQGSEA. This CDR3 is CSVEDSRGRKDQPQHF.

V and J are TRBV2 and TRBJ2-1; TCRdb selects TRBD1, and the lack of DNA leaves this call unchecked. The CDR3 covers 17 residues. Looked up from germline, CDR1 is SNHLY and CDR2 is FYNNEI. CDR3 residues: CASSEWAGDPSYNEQFF.

J is TRBJ2-1 and V is TRBV7-3. Germline loops: CDR1 SGHTA, CDR2 FQGTGA. The CDR3 runs 12 residues. CDR3 sequence reads: CASSVTNNEQFF.

This sequence joins TRBV28 and TRBJ2-1; TCRdb picks TRBD2, but there is no DNA to check that call. In germline, CDR1 is MDHEN, CDR2 SYDVKM. The CDR3 is made up of 14 amino acids. The CDR3 reads CASNTGGAGYEQFF.

The rearrangement joins TRBV12-3 or TRBV12-4 to TRBJ2-1; there is no DNA to check the TCRdb D call of TRBD1. The CDR3 covers 16 residues. The CDR3 is CASSTPGTGANYEQFF.